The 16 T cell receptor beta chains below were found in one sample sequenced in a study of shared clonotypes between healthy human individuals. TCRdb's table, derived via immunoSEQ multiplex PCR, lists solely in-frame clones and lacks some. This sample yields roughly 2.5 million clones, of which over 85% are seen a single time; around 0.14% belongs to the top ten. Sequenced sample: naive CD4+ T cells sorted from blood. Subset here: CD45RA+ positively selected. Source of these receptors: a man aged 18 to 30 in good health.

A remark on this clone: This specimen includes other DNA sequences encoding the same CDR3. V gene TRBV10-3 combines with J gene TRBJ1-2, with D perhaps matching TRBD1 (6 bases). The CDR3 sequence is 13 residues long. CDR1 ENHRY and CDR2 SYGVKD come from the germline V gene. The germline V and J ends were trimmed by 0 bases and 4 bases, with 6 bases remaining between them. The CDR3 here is CAISESGGYGYTF. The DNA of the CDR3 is TGTGCCATCAGTGAGTCAGGGGGCTATGGCTACACCTTC.

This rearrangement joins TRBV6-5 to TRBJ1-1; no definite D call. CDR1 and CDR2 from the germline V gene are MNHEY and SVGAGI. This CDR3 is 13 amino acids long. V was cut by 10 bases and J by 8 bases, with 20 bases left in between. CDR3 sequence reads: CAIRNRPNQEAFF. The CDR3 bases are TGTGCCATCAGGAATCGACCAAACCAGGAAGCTTTCTTT.

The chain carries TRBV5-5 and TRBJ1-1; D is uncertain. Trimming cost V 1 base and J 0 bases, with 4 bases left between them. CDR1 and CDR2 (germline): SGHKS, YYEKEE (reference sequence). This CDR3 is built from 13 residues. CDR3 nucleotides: TGTGCCAGCAGCTTGTATTTGAACACTGAAGCTTTCTTT. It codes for CASSLYLNTEAFF.

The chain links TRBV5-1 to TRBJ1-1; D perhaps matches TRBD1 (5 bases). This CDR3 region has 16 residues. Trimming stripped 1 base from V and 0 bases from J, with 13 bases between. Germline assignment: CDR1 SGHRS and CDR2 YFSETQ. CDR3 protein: CASSLLGTPMNTEAFF. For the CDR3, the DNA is TGCGCCAGCAGCTTGCTGGGGACCCCTATGAACACTGAAGCTTTCTTT. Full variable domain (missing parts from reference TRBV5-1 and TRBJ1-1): KAGVTQTPRYLIKTRGQQVTLSCSPISGHRSVSWYQQTPGQGLQFLFEYFSETQRNKGNFPGRFSGRQFSNSRSEMNVSTLELGDSALYLCASSLLGTPMNTEAFFGQGTRLTVV.

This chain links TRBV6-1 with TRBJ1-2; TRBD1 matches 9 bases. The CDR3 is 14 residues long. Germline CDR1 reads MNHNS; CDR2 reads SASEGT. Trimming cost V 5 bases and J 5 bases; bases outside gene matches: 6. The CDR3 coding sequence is TGTGCCAGCAGTACATCCGGGACAGGGTATGGCTACACCTTC. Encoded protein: CASSTSGTGYGYTF.

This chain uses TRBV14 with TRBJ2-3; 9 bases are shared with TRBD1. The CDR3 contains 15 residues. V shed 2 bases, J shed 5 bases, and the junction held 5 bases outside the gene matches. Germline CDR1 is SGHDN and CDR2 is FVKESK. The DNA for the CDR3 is TGTGCCAGCAGCCAAAGGGGACAGGGTCAAGATACGCAGTATTTT. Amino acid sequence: CASSQRGQGQDTQYF.

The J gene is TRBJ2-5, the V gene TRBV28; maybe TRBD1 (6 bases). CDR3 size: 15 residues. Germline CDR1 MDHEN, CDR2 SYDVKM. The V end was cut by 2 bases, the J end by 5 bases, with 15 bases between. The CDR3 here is CASSLITKRGETQYF. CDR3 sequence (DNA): TGTGCCAGCAGTTTAATTACGAAAAGGGGGGAGACCCAGTACTTC.

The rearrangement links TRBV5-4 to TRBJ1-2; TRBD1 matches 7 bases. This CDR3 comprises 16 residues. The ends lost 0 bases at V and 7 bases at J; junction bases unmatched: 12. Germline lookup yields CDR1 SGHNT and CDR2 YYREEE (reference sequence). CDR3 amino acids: CASSLAGQAVGSGYTF. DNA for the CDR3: TGTGCCAGCAGCTTGGCCGGACAGGCCGTAGGCTCTGGCTACACCTTC.

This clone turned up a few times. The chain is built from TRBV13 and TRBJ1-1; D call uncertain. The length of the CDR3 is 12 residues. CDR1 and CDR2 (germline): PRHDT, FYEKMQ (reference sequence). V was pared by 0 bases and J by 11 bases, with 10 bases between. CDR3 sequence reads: CASSLGGIDAFF. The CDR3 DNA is TGTGCCAGCAGCTTAGGGGGGATCGATGCTTTCTTT. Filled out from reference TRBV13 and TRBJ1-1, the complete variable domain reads AAGVIQSPRHLIKEKRETATLKCYPIPRHDTVYWYQQGPGQDPQFLISFYEKMQSDKGSIPDRFSAQQFSDYHSELNMSSLELGDSALYFCASSLGGIDAFFGQGTRLTVV.

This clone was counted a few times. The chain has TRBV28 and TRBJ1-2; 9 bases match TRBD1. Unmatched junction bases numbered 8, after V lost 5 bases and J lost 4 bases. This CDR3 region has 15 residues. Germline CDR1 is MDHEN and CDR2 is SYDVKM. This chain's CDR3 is CASSNLGTGPYGYTF. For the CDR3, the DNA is TGTGCCAGCAGTAACCTCGGGACAGGGCCCTATGGCTACACCTTC.

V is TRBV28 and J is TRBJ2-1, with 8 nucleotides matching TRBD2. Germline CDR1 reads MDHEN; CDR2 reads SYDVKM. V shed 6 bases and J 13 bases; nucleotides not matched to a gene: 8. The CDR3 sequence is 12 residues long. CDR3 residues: CASRGGTSLQFF. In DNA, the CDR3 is TGTGCCAGCAGGGGCGGGACTAGTCTCCAGTTCTTC.

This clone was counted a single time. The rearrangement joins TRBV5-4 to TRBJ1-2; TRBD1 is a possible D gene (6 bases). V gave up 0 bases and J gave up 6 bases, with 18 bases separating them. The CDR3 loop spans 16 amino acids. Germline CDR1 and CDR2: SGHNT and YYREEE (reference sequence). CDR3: CASSLGLGRGGDGYTF. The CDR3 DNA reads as TGTGCCAGCAGCTTGGGCCTGGGCAGGGGAGGGGATGGCTACACCTTC.

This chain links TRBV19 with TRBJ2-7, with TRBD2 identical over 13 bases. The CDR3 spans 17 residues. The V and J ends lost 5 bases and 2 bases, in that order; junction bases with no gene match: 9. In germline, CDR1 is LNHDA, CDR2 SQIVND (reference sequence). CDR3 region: CASSSRTSGSKAYEQYF. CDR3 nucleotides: TGTGCCAGTAGTTCGAGGACTAGCGGGAGTAAAGCCTACGAGCAGTACTTC.

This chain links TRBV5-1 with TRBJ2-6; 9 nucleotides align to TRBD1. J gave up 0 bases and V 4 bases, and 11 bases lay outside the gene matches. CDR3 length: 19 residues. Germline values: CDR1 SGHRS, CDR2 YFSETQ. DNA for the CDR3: TGCGCCAGCAGCCTTCTTCGGGGGACAGGGCGCTCTGGGGCCAACGTCCTGACTTTC. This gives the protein CASSLLRGTGRSGANVLTF.

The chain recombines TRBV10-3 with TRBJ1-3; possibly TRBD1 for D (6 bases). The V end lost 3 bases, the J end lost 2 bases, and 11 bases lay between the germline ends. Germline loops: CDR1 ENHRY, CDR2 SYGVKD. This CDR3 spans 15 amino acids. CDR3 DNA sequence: TGTGCCATCAGTGATCGGGGGCTCCCTGGAAACACCATATATTTT. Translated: CAISDRGLPGNTIYF.

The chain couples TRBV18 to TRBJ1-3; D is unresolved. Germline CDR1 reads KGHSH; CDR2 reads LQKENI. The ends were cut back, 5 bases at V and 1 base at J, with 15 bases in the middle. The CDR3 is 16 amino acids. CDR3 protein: CASSAPGHLSGNTIYF. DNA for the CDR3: TGTGCCAGCTCAGCTCCGGGTCACCTTTCTGGAAACACCATATATTTT.